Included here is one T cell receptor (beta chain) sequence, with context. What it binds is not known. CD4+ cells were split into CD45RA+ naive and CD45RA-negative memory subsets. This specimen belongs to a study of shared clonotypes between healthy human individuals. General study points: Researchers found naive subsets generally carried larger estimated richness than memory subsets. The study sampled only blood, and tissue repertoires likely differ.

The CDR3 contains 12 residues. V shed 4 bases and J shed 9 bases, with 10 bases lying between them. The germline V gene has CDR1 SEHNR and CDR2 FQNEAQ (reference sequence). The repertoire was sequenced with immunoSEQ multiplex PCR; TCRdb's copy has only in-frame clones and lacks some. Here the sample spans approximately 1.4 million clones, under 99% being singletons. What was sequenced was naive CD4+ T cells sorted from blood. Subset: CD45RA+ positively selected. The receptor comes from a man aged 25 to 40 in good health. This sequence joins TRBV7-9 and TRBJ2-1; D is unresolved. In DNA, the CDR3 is TGTGCCAGCAGCTCACTTGGCGTTGAGCAGTTCTTC. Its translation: CASSSLGVEQFF.